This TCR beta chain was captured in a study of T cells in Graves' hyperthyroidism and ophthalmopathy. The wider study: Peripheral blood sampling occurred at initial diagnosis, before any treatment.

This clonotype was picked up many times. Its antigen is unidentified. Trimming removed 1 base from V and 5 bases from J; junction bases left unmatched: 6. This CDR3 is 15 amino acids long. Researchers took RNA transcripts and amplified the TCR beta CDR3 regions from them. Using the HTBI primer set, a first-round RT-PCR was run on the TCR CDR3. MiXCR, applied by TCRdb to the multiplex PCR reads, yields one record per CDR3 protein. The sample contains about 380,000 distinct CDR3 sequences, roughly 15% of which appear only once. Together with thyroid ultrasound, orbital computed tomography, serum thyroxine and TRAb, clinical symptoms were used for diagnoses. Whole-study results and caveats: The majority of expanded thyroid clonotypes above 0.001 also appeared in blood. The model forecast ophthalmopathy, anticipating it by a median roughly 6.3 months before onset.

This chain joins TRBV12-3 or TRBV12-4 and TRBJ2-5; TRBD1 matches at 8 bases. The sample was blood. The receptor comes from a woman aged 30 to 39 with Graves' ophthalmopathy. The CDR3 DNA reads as TGTGCCAGCAGTTTAGGGCAGGGGGCGCGTGAGACCCAGTACTTC. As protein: CASSLGQGARETQYF.